Below, 21 T cell receptor beta chains from the same sample are listed, as sequenced in a study of molecular identifiers for immune sequencing clone quantification. TCRdb recomputed calls from the PCR reads with MiXCR, one row per CDR3 protein. The table lists 300,000 to 350,000 distinct CDR3 sequences, around 21% of them singletons. The source material was naive CD8+ T cells from blood, with Jurkat cell RNA spiked in. Sample subset: FACS-sorted CD8+CD4-CCR7+CD45RA+ naive T cells. These receptors originate from a human donor in good health. Some libraries in this study had Jurkat cell RNA spiked in.

The rearrangement joins TRBV4-1 to TRBJ2-2; 7 bases align to TRBD1. The J segment lost 6 bases and the V segment lost 1 base, leaving 8 bases of the junction unmatched. The length of the CDR3 is 16 residues. Germline V gene data show CDR1 as MGHRA and CDR2 as YSYEKL. This CDR3 reads CASSQASRQGSGELFF. DNA of the CDR3: TGCGCCAGCAGCCAAGCCTCGAGACAGGGATCCGGGGAGCTGTTTTTT.

The sample holds many counts of this clonotype. The J gene is TRBJ2-7, the V gene TRBV2; tentatively, D is TRBD1 (5 bases). Trimming cost V 2 bases and J 6 bases, with 8 bases left between them. The CDR3 sequence is 12 residues long. Looked up from germline, CDR1 is SNHLY and CDR2 is FYNNEI. CDR3 in amino acids: CASSESGSEQYF. The CDR3 nucleotides are TGTGCCAGCAGTGAATCAGGGTCCGAGCAGTACTTC.

The chain combines TRBV2 with TRBJ2-4, with D tentatively TRBD1 (6 bases). The CDR3 runs 12 residues. V lost 8 bases, J lost 6 bases, and 11 bases lay in between. Germline CDR1 reads SNHLY; CDR2 reads FYNNEI. CDR3 coding DNA: TGTGCCAGCGAATTGGACAGAAACATTCAGTACTTC. The encoded protein is CASELDRNIQYF.

The V and J genes are TRBV6-1 and TRBJ1-3; 10 bases match TRBD1. Trimming at V came to 6 bases and at J to 2 bases, leaving 4 bases not matched to a gene. This CDR3 comprises 15 residues. Per the germline V gene, CDR1 is MNHNS and CDR2 is SASEGT. The CDR3 bases are TGTGCCAGCAGACCCGGGACAGGGGCTGGAAACACCATATATTTT. It encodes CASRPGTGAGNTIYF.

This clonotype was found many times. This chain links TRBV30 with TRBJ1-1, with D unclear. V shed 2 bases and J shed 7 bases, with 11 bases lying between them. The germline V gene encodes CDR1 GTSNPN and CDR2 SVGIG (reference sequence). The CDR3 runs 12 residues. The DNA of the CDR3 is TGTGCCTGGAGTATGGGTAGCAATGAAGCTTTCTTT. Translation gives CAWSMGSNEAFF.

With regard to this clonotype: This may arise from a read error, as a much more abundant clone is one base away. This rearrangement joins TRBV6-2 or TRBV6-3 to TRBJ1-1, with D tentatively TRBD1 (5 bases). The CDR3 has 15 residues. Trimming took 7 bases from V and 3 from J, leaving 18 bases between them. Germline V gene data show CDR1 as MNHEY and CDR2 as SVGEGT. The CDR3 spells CASTKIGAGDTEAFF. The DNA for the CDR3 is TGTGCCAGCACGAAAATAGGGGCAGGCGACACTGAAGCTTTCTTT.

Concerning this clonotype itself: Possible read error: a much larger clone is one base away. It is likely a read error, because the conserved phenylalanine at the end of the CDR3 is missing. V usage is TRBV25-1 and J usage is TRBJ2-5, with D perhaps TRBD2 (6 bases). The V gene lost 3 bases and the J gene lost 4 bases, with 21 bases spanning the gap. This CDR3 is built from 17 residues. Germline V gene lookup returns CDR1 MGHDK and CDR2 SYGVNS. CDR3 DNA sequence: TGTGCCAGCAGTGAGGCCGACAGTTGGGGGGTCGGAGAGACCCAGTACCTC. Its translation: CASSEADSWGVGETQYL.

This clonotype was counted ten times or more. V and J are TRBV29-1 and TRBJ2-1; D assignment may be TRBD1 or TRBD2 (5 bases each). V was clipped by 6 bases and J by 3 bases, with 15 bases between them. Germline V gives CDR1 SQVTM, CDR2 ANQGSEA. The CDR3 consists of 14 residues. The CDR3 sequence: CSVLPPGRYNEQFF. The CDR3 region has the DNA TGCAGCGTCCTCCCTCCGGGGCGCTACAATGAGCAGTTCTTC.

The chain joins TRBV3-1 to TRBJ2-6, with 7 bases that match TRBD2. The CDR3 is 20 amino acids. CDR1 is LGHDT, CDR2 YNNKEL, per germline (reference sequence). Trimming at V came to 3 bases and at J to 0 bases, leaving 14 bases not matched to a gene. In DNA, the CDR3 is TGTGCCAGCAGCCAGGGGGGGGGTCTCAGGTTTTTCTCTGGGGCCAACGTCCTGACTTTC. This encodes CASSQGGGLRFFSGANVLTF.

This clonotype was detected many times. This rearrangement joins TRBV7-9 to TRBJ2-7, with D possibly TRBD2 on 6 matching bases. Looked up from germline, CDR1 is SEHNR and CDR2 is FQNEAQ (reference sequence). The V gene lost 0 bases and the J gene lost 10 bases, with 22 bases spanning the gap. The CDR3 totals 16 residues. The CDR3 sequence is CASSLAVAGLGTGQYF. The CDR3 region has the DNA TGTGCCAGCAGCTTAGCCGTGGCGGGGTTAGGCACCGGCCAGTACTTC. The full variable domain, rest sourced from reference TRBV7-9 and TRBJ2-7, is DTGVSQNPRHKITKRGQNVTFRCDPISEHNRLYWYRQTLGQGPEFLTYFQNEAQLEKSRLLSDRFSAERPKGSFSTLEIQRTEQGDSAMYLCASSLAVAGLGTGQYFGPGTRLTVT.

This clonotype was detected ten times or more. The gene calls are TRBV7-2 and TRBJ2-7; D unresolved. Looked up from germline, CDR1 is SGHTA and CDR2 is FQGNSA. This CDR3 spans 13 amino acids. Trimming took 4 bases from V and 4 from J, leaving 11 bases between them. As DNA, the CDR3 is TGTGCCAGCAGCTCCACACCTAATTACGAGCAGTACTTC. Translation: CASSSTPNYEQYF.

A few counts support this clonotype. The V call is TRBV18, the J call TRBJ2-3, with D possibly TRBD2 on 5 matching bases. The CDR3 contains 15 residues. Trimming shortened V by 2 bases and J by 2 bases, and 11 bases separated the two germline ends. Germline-derived CDR1 and CDR2 are KGHSH and LQKENI. The CDR3 DNA reads TGTGCCAGCTCACCATTGGGGAGATCCACAGATACGCAGTATTTT. It codes for CASSPLGRSTDTQYF.

This clonotype was counted many times. The CDR3 here is CASSYSIGLADTQYF. The CDR3 DNA follows: TGTGCCAGCAGTTACTCGATAGGGTTGGCAGATACGCAGTATTTT. This chain connects TRBV6-5 to TRBJ2-3; D not certain. There are 15 residues in the CDR3. CDR1 is MNHEY, CDR2 SVGAGI, per germline. The germline V and J ends were trimmed by 0 bases and 4 bases, with 11 bases remaining between them.

This clonotype was picked up many times. The chain combines TRBV29-1 with TRBJ1-1; D is perhaps TRBD1 (6 bases). With 5 bases removed from V and 3 bases from J, the gap between germline ends came to 7 bases. Germline V gene lookup returns CDR1 SQVTM and CDR2 ANQGSEA. This CDR3 is built from 11 residues. CDR3 loop: CSVYRDTEAFF. The DNA of the CDR3 is TGCAGCGTTTACAGGGACACTGAAGCTTTCTTT.

In the case of this clonotype: Just one base apart from a much larger clone, this may be a read error. The CDR3 sequence: CASSIETGVLDTQYF. The CDR3, as DNA: TGTGCCAGTAGTATTGAGACAGGGGTCCTCGATACGCAGTATTTT. V and J are TRBV19 and TRBJ2-3; TRBD1 matches 8 bases. The V and J ends lost 3 bases and 6 bases, in that order; junction bases with no gene match: 8. The CDR3 spans 15 residues. Germline lookup yields CDR1 LNHDA and CDR2 SQIVND (reference sequence).

This clonotype was seen at least ten times. J is TRBJ2-3 and V is TRBV20-1; TRBD2 might be the D (7 bases). Between the trimmed V and J ends, which lost 5 bases and 9 bases, there was a span of 27 bases. Germline V gene lookup returns CDR1 DFQATT and CDR2 SNEGSKA (reference sequence). The CDR3 consists of 16 residues. The CDR3 DNA sequence: TGCAGTGCTGAGGGGGATGGGACTAAAGCCGTTGCCACGCAGTATTTT. Translation gives CSAEGDGTKAVATQYF.

This clonotype was seen repeatedly, ten times or more. The V gene is TRBV4-2, the J gene TRBJ2-7; the match to TRBD2 covers 10 bases. Germline V CDR1 and CDR2: LGHNA, YNFKEQ. Trimming at V came to 0 bases and at J to 6 bases, leaving 5 bases not matched to a gene. This CDR3 has 15 residues. The chain's CDR3 is CASSQEASGSLEQYF. Written as DNA, the CDR3 is TGTGCCAGCAGCCAAGAGGCTAGCGGGAGCCTCGAGCAGTACTTC.

The chain couples TRBV2 to TRBJ2-7; TRBD2 agrees at 12 bases. With 6 bases clipped from V and 1 base from J, the junction kept 4 bases outside the gene matches. Germline CDR1 and CDR2: SNHLY and FYNNEI. The length of the CDR3 is 15 residues. The CDR3 here is CASSVLAGGSYEQYF. The CDR3 nucleotides read TGTGCCAGCAGCGTACTAGCGGGAGGTTCCTACGAGCAGTACTTC.

This clonotype has ten or more counts. This chain connects TRBV29-1 to TRBJ2-7, with 9 bases matching TRBD1. The CDR3 covers 14 residues. Germline values: CDR1 SQVTM, CDR2 ANQGSEA. After removal of 2 bases from V and 3 bases from J, the junction contained 5 bases not matched to a gene. For the CDR3, the DNA is TGCAGCGTTGAAACGACAGGGGGTGGCTACGAGCAGTACTTC. It specifies CSVETTGGGYEQYF.

This clonotype showed up many times. This chain joins TRBV7-6 and TRBJ2-3; a weak D match, TRBD1 (6 bases). The CDR3 is made up of 13 amino acids. Trimming cost V 5 bases and J 6 bases, with 12 bases left between them. The V gene's germline CDR1 is SGHVS and CDR2 FNYEAQ. The CDR3 coding sequence is TGTGCCAGCAGCCACGGACAGCCCGATACGCAGTATTTT. Encoded protein: CASSHGQPDTQYF.

The gene calls are TRBV30 and TRBJ2-1, with 9 bases identical to TRBD1. In germline, CDR1 is GTSNPN, CDR2 SVGIG (reference sequence). The CDR3 length is 11 residues. V was pared by 8 bases and J by 10 bases, with 6 bases of the junction left unmatched. CDR3 sequence reads: CAGGQGGEQFF. The CDR3 nucleotides read TGTGCCGGGGGACAGGGAGGCGAGCAGTTCTTC.